This TCR beta chain was obtained from a study of blood T cell repertoires in COVID-19. In the study's own analysis: Estimation of nucleated cell counts was performed using reference gene primer amplification. Repertoires were generated with immunoSEQ multiplex PCR, while TCRdb's copy carries only in-frame clones and drops some. V and J calls and clone size follow that table, whereas D and trimming were derived from the DNA. The sample carries about 93,000 clones, 89% recorded once. The CDR3 contains 18 residues. V gave up 0 bases and J gave up 3 bases; unmatched junction bases: 13. Germline V gene data show CDR1 as LGHNA and CDR2 as YNFKEQ.

The specimen sequenced was peripheral blood. This clonotype was obtained from a man in his sixties with COVID-19, enrolled during active disease. The V call is TRBV4-2, the J call TRBJ2-7; 8 nucleotides match TRBD2. CDR3 residues: CASSQDPTLAGGGYEQYF. Here the CDR3 DNA reads TGTGCCAGCAGCCAAGATCCCACGCTAGCGGGTGGTGGCTACGAGCAGTACTTC.